The 14 T cell receptor beta chains given below trace back to one sample, sequenced in a study of persistence of HIV-infected CD4 T cells (dated by TCRdb to about 2020). These receptors' targets are unknown. TCRbeta repertoires were sequenced from genomic DNA with the immunoSEQ hsTCRB assay version 4 in survey mode. The table was pulled from immuneACCESS by TCRdb, which kept in-frame rearrangements only. Such tables lose some clones; where checked, under half of the loss comes from unresolved V genes, and the rest has no known cause. The sample table holds roughly 64,000 clones, of which about 69% were seen once. Over 1.5% of the sample lies in the top ten. The meaning of the sample's treatment or condition label: suppressive antiretroviral therapy. A pool of overlapping HIV-1 Gag 15-mer peptides was used at around 1 ug per peptide per mL for cell stimulation. Nonresponding CD40L-negative CD69-negative CD45RO-high memory CD4+ T cells were sorted as memory populations depleted of antigen-responding cells.

The sample was CD4+ T cells sorted from PBMCs after 18-hour stimulation, taken from a patient who received antiretroviral therapy. The intended sense of this specimen's cell subset or site label: CD40L-CD69- CD45RO-high memory CD4 T cells not responding to Gag peptides. Receptor source: an adult man with HIV who was CMV-seropositive.

V and J are TRBV5-4 and TRBJ1-2; D might be TRBD1 (6 bases). Germline lookup yields CDR1 SGHNT and CDR2 YYREEE (reference sequence). With 0 bases removed from V and 3 bases from J, the gap between germline ends came to 9 bases. The CDR3 has 14 residues. The CDR3 sequence: CASSLVPGDYGYTF. In nucleotides, the CDR3 is TGTGCCAGCAGCTTGGTCCCAGGGGACTATGGCTACACCTTC.

The CDR3: CASVGDSNQPQHF. DNA of the CDR3: TGTGCCAGTGTGGGGGATAGCAATCAGCCCCAGCATTTT. The genes are TRBV28 and TRBJ1-5; TRBD1 is a possible D gene (5 bases). The germline CDR1 and CDR2 sequences are MDHEN and SYDVKM. The CDR3 consists of 13 residues. Trimming stripped 9 bases from V and 0 bases from J, with 9 bases between.

V is TRBV19 and J is TRBJ1-4; D is unclear. Germline V gene lookup returns CDR1 LNHDA and CDR2 SQIVND (reference sequence). The CDR3 contains 15 residues. Deletions cut 6 bases from V and 5 bases from J, with 16 bases between. The CDR3 DNA sequence: TGTGCCAGTAGGCCTCAGCCCCGCAGGAATGAAAAACTGTTTTTT. This codes for CASRPQPRRNEKLFF.

The table lists this clone with a few counts. CDR3 loop: CASFTRGMNTEAFF. CDR3 coding DNA: TGTGCCAGCTTTACCAGGGGGATGAACACTGAAGCTTTCTTT. The chain carries TRBV5-4 and TRBJ1-1; TRBD1 agrees at 7 bases. V was clipped by 7 bases and J by 0 bases; unmatched bases: 6. The germline gives CDR1 SGHNT, CDR2 YYREEE (reference sequence). This CDR3 is 14 amino acids long.

The chain is built from TRBV19 and TRBJ1-5; no clear D. The germline V gene encodes CDR1 LNHDA and CDR2 SQIVND (reference sequence). The CDR3 sequence is 15 residues long. V was trimmed by 1 base and J by 3 bases, leaving 10 bases between them. DNA for the CDR3: TGTGCCAGTAGTATAGGGCGGACTCCCAATCAGCCCCAGCATTTT. Translated: CASSIGRTPNQPQHF.

The chain couples TRBV29-1 to TRBJ1-3; unclear D gene. V was trimmed by 6 bases and J by 1 base, leaving 10 bases between them. CDR1 and CDR2 from the germline V gene are SQVTM and ANQGSEA. The CDR3 runs 13 residues. Here the CDR3 reads CSVDLGSGNTIYF. CDR3 nucleotides: TGCAGCGTGGACTTGGGGTCTGGAAACACCATATATTTT.

The rearrangement joins TRBV24-1 to TRBJ2-2; TRBD2 matches 12 bases. The junction had 6 bases not matched to a gene; V was cut back by 6 bases and J by 5 bases. Germline CDR1 is KGHDR and CDR2 is SFDVKD. This CDR3 spans 16 amino acids. The CDR3 coding sequence is TGTGCCACCAGTAGGAGTGGACTAGCGGGAACCGGGGAGCTGTTTTTT. Amino acids: CATSRSGLAGTGELFF.

This clone was seen ten or more times. The chain carries TRBV29-1 and TRBJ1-2, with a weak D call TRBD1 (6 bases). This CDR3 is built from 14 residues. V was cut by 7 bases and J by 0 bases, with 15 bases left in between. The germline V gene encodes CDR1 SQVTM and CDR2 ANQGSEA. The CDR3 reads CSAGERDTNYGYTF. Here the CDR3 DNA reads TGCAGCGCTGGAGAACGGGACACTAACTATGGCTACACCTTC.

The chain has TRBV25-1 and TRBJ2-7; D is perhaps TRBD2 (6 bases). The V end lost 0 bases, the J end lost 0 bases, and 15 bases lay between the germline ends. The CDR3 spans 17 residues. Per germline, CDR1 MGHDK and CDR2 SYGVNS. The CDR3 sequence is CASSEYIDGLSSYEQYF. The CDR3 DNA reads as TGTGCCAGCAGTGAATATATTGATGGACTATCCTCCTACGAGCAGTACTTC.

This clone was seen once. This rearrangement joins TRBV27 to TRBJ2-7, with 8 bases aligning to TRBD1. Germline CDR1 MNHEY, CDR2 SMNVEV (reference sequence). J gave up 5 bases and V 5 bases, and 11 bases lay outside the gene matches. This CDR3 contains 15 residues. CDR3 loop: CASSTNRGIGDEQYF. CDR3 bases: TGTGCCAGCAGTACCAACAGGGGGATTGGGGACGAGCAGTACTTC.

The J gene is TRBJ2-3, the V gene TRBV6-4, with 8 bases aligning to TRBD2. V lost 4 bases and J lost 9; bases outside the gene matches: 3. This CDR3 comprises 12 residues. The germline CDR1 and CDR2 sequences are MRHNA and SNTAGT. CDR3 DNA: TGTGCCAGCAGTGGTACGGGGGGGACGCAGTATTTT. Translating it yields CASSGTGGTQYF.

The rearrangement uses TRBV5-1 and TRBJ2-2, with D perhaps matching TRBD2 (6 bases). CDR3 size: 18 residues. V was clipped by 0 bases and J by 2 bases, with 17 bases between them. CDR1 and CDR2 from the germline V gene are SGHRS and YFSETQ. The CDR3 loop is CASSLGGLLSLNTGELFF. The CDR3 nucleotides are TGCGCCAGCAGCTTGGGGGGACTCCTCTCCCTTAACACCGGGGAGCTGTTTTTT. Using reference TRBV5-1 and TRBJ2-2 for the parts outside the CDR3, the full variable domain is KAGVTQTPRYLIKTRGQQVTLSCSPISGHRSVSWYQQTPGQGLQFLFEYFSETQRNKGNFPGRFSGRQFSNSRSEMNVSTLELGDSALYLCASSLGGLLSLNTGELFFGEGSRLTVL.

The genes are TRBV25-1 and TRBJ1-1; D is undetermined. The V end was cut by 6 bases, the J end by 1 base, with 21 bases between. The germline V gene has CDR1 MGHDK and CDR2 SYGVNS. The length of the CDR3 is 17 residues. CDR3 in amino acids: CASSPGLGGRRNTEAFF. The DNA for the CDR3 is TGTGCCAGCAGCCCCGGCTTAGGCGGAAGGAGGAACACTGAAGCTTTCTTT.

The rearrangement links TRBV28 to TRBJ2-1, with TRBD2 matching over 8 bases. After removal of 7 bases from V and 4 bases from J, the junction contained 6 bases not matched to a gene. The germline V gene encodes CDR1 MDHEN and CDR2 SYDVKM. The CDR3 totals 14 residues. The CDR3: CASTGGERYNEQFF. For the CDR3, the DNA is TGTGCCAGCACCGGGGGGGAGCGTTACAATGAGCAGTTCTTC. Full variable domain (missing parts from reference TRBV28 and TRBJ2-1): DVKVTQSSRYLVKRTGEKVFLECVQDMDHENMFWYRQDPGLGLRLIYFSYDVKMKEKGDIPEGYSVSREKKERFSLILESASTNQTSMYLCASTGGERYNEQFFGPGTRLTVL.